This record covers a single T cell receptor (beta chain). A CD8+CD4-CCR7+CD45RA+ phenotype served as the sorting definition for naive CD8 T cells. TCRdb processed the PCR reads anew with MiXCR; each CDR3 protein has one entry. The data show some 91,000 distinct CDR3 sequences, roughly 26% seen once. J gave up 4 bases and V 2 bases, and 9 bases lay outside the gene matches. Germline values: CDR1 SGHDT, CDR2 YYEEEE. The CDR3 contains 16 residues. This sample is drawn from a study of molecular identifiers for immune sequencing clone quantification. The rearrangement uses TRBV5-6 and TRBJ2-1, with 7 positions matching TRBD2. Sequencing was performed on naive CD8+ T cells from blood, with Jurkat cell RNA spiked in. Specified subset: FACS-sorted CD8+CD4-CCR7+CD45RA+ naive T cells. This receptor was obtained from a human donor in good health. Some libraries in this study had Jurkat cell RNA spiked in. The CDR3 spells CASSFAQREGYNEQFF. In DNA form, the CDR3 reads TGTGCCAGCAGCTTTGCACAGCGGGAAGGGTACAATGAGCAGTTCTTC.